This TCR beta chain came from a study of PD-1 blockade in classical Hodgkin lymphoma. The table came from immunoSEQ multiplex PCR; TCRdb's copy has only in-frame clones and leaves some out. The sample carries 12,000 or so clones, around 80% recorded once. Exposure to brentuximab vedotin varied, and each patient had relapsed following autologous stem cell transplantation. Starting with thawed PBMCs, CD4+ T cells were purified by magnetic negative selection. This clone was counted between two and nine times. The sequence was obtained from a human donor with classical Hodgkin lymphoma. The input for sequencing was CD4+ T cells from blood, taken at baseline.

The CDR3 nucleotides read TGCGCCAGCAGGGAGCAATCCACAGCTAACTATGGCTACACCTTC. This codes for CASREQSTANYGYTF. The V and J genes are TRBV5-1 and TRBJ1-2; D remains unclear. Per the germline V gene, CDR1 is SGHRS and CDR2 is YFSETQ. The CDR3 loop spans 15 amino acids. V was clipped by 5 bases and J by 0 bases, with 14 bases between them.